Below, 14 T cell receptor beta chains from the same sample are listed, as sequenced in a study of shared clonotypes between healthy human individuals. TCRdb's copy holds only in-frame clones and misses some; the assay was immunoSEQ multiplex PCR. The sample contains about 1.5 million clones, approximately 98% of which appear only once. Input material: naive CD4+ T cells sorted from blood. Subset in this sample: CD45RA+ positively selected. Receptors originate from a man aged 30 to 45 in good health.

This rearrangement joins TRBV5-4 to TRBJ2-1, with TRBD2 matching 8 bases. Germline V gene data show CDR1 as SGHNT and CDR2 as YYREEE (reference sequence). V was pared by 2 bases and J by 0 bases, with 10 bases of the junction left unmatched. The CDR3 has 18 amino acids. CDR3 residues: CASSFGGSGASSYNEQFF. Written as DNA, the CDR3 is TGTGCCAGCAGCTTTGGTGGTAGCGGGGCCAGCTCCTACAATGAGCAGTTCTTC.

The genes are TRBV7-3 and TRBJ1-2; 7 bases agree with TRBD1. The trim removed 0 bases at V and 8 bases at J, leaving 3 bases unmatched. The length of the CDR3 is 13 residues. The germline gives CDR1 SGHTA, CDR2 FQGTGA. The CDR3 reads CASSLTGTEGYTF. CDR3 in DNA: TGTGCCAGCAGCTTAACGGGGACAGAGGGCTACACCTTC.

The chain combines TRBV7-9 with TRBJ1-5; 9 nucleotides agree with TRBD1. The CDR3 is made up of 17 amino acids. Germline trimming cut 0 bases from V and 1 base from J; bases unmatched to any gene: 4. Germline V lookup: CDR1 SEHNR, CDR2 FQNEAQ (reference sequence). The CDR3 is CASSLATGGISNQPQHF. The DNA for the CDR3 is TGTGCCAGCAGCTTAGCTACAGGGGGCATAAGCAATCAGCCCCAGCATTTT.

The chain combines TRBV5-1 with TRBJ2-3; 7 bases are a match to TRBD2. Germline CDR1 and CDR2: SGHRS and YFSETQ. V was clipped by 4 bases and J by 10 bases; unmatched bases: 18. CDR3 length: 16 residues. Here the CDR3 reads CASSPAASGWTFPQYF. DNA for the CDR3: TGCGCCAGCAGCCCCGCAGCTAGCGGCTGGACCTTTCCGCAGTATTTT.

The chain is built from TRBV18 and TRBJ1-2, with D maybe TRBD1 (6 bases). Germline V gene data show CDR1 as KGHSH and CDR2 as LQKENI. V lost 2 bases to trimming and J lost 7 bases, with 20 bases between them. The CDR3 covers 16 residues. CDR3 loop: CASSPELDWQGSGYTF. The CDR3 bases are TGTGCCAGCTCACCAGAATTAGATTGGCAGGGGAGTGGCTACACCTTC.

The rearrangement links TRBV28 to TRBJ2-1; 8 nucleotides align to TRBD2. The CDR3 has 16 amino acids. V lost 4 bases to trimming and J lost 2 bases; unmatched junction nucleotides: 7. Germline V gene sequence: CDR1 MDHEN, CDR2 SYDVKM. CDR3 DNA sequence: TGTGCCAGCAGTTCTGGGGCGGGAGGTCCCTACAATGAGCAGTTCTTC. Amino acid sequence: CASSSGAGGPYNEQFF.

The chain carries TRBV18 and TRBJ2-7; possibly TRBD2 for D (6 bases). V lost 3 bases, J lost 4 bases, and 16 bases lay in between. The CDR3 sequence is 15 residues long. In germline, CDR1 is KGHSH, CDR2 LQKENI. The CDR3 spells CASSPSREKLYEQYF. The CDR3 nucleotides are TGTGCCAGCTCACCTTCACGGGAGAAGCTGTACGAGCAGTACTTC.

This chain connects TRBV28 to TRBJ1-5, with TRBD1 identical over 7 bases. CDR3 length: 19 amino acids. Trimming at V came to 2 bases and at J to 1 base, leaving 14 bases not matched to a gene. Germline loops: CDR1 MDHEN, CDR2 SYDVKM. The CDR3 sequence is CASSLHRQGGSGSNQPQHF. The CDR3 bases are TGTGCCAGCAGTTTACACAGGCAGGGGGGGTCAGGGAGCAATCAGCCCCAGCATTTT. Drawing the rest from reference TRBV28 and TRBJ1-5, the complete variable domain is DVKVTQSSRYLVKRTGEKVFLECVQDMDHENMFWYRQDPGLGLRLIYFSYDVKMKEKGDIPEGYSVSREKKERFSLILESASTNQTSMYLCASSLHRQGGSGSNQPQHFGDGTRLSIL.

The rearrangement uses TRBV5-4 and TRBJ2-5, with D possibly being TRBD1 (6 bases). Germline values: CDR1 SGHNT, CDR2 YYREEE (reference sequence). The CDR3 is made up of 16 amino acids. V lost 3 bases and J 4 bases, leaving 19 bases between the germline ends. DNA for the CDR3: TGTGCCAGCAGCTATCCGGGCCTCCTAGGGGGAGAGACCCAGTACTTC. Protein: CASSYPGLLGGETQYF.

With respect to this clone: Other DNA sequences within the sample encode an identical CDR3. The rearrangement uses TRBV5-4 and TRBJ2-3; D perhaps matches TRBD1 (5 bases). The CDR3 extends over 15 amino acids. Germline loops: CDR1 SGHNT, CDR2 YYREEE (reference sequence). The V and J ends lost 0 bases and 0 bases respectively, with 8 bases between them. CDR3 protein: CASSLVGASTDTQYF. In nucleotides, the CDR3 is TGTGCCAGCAGCTTGGTAGGGGCGAGCACAGATACGCAGTATTTT.

This chain uses TRBV28 with TRBJ2-1, with TRBD2 matching 9 bases. This CDR3 has 15 residues. Germline assignment: CDR1 MDHEN and CDR2 SYDVKM. Losses at the gene ends were 5 bases for V and 8 bases for J; bases not matched to a gene: 10. The chain's CDR3 is CASSPHSGSSHEQFF. As DNA, the CDR3 is TGTGCCAGCAGTCCCCATAGCGGGAGTTCTCATGAGCAGTTCTTC. The full variable domain, rest sourced from reference TRBV28 and TRBJ2-1, is DVKVTQSSRYLVKRTGEKVFLECVQDMDHENMFWYRQDPGLGLRLIYFSYDVKMKEKGDIPEGYSVSREKKERFSLILESASTNQTSMYLCASSPHSGSSHEQFFGPGTRLTVL.

This rearrangement joins TRBV30 to TRBJ1-5; no reliable D call. Germline CDR1 GTSNPN, CDR2 SVGIG (reference sequence). V lost 8 bases, J lost 7 bases, and 21 bases lay in between. The CDR3 consists of 14 residues. The CDR3, as DNA: TGTGCCGCTAATGGACTCCTCCGATCACAGCCCCAGCATTTT. Amino acid sequence: CAANGLLRSQPQHF.

The rearrangement joins TRBV2 to TRBJ1-5; 9 positions match TRBD1. CDR3 size: 13 residues. The V segment lost 8 bases and the J segment 4 bases; nucleotides outside the gene matches: 3. Looked up from germline, CDR1 is SNHLY and CDR2 is FYNNEI. The CDR3 DNA reads as TGTGCCAGCCGGGACAGGGTGAATCAGCCCCAGCATTTT. Its protein is CASRDRVNQPQHF.

This chain connects TRBV19 to TRBJ1-5, with 10 bases fitting TRBD1. Trimming removed 7 bases from V and 7 bases from J; junction bases left unmatched: 7. Looked up from germline, CDR1 is LNHDA and CDR2 is SQIVND (reference sequence). This CDR3 comprises 14 residues. For the CDR3, the DNA is TGTGCCAGTAACCGGGACAGGGGTGACCAGCCCCAGCATTTT. Its translation: CASNRDRGDQPQHF.